Below are 3 T cell receptor beta chains sequenced from a single sample in a study of cytomegalovirus exposure and HLA in healthy donors. Amplification used 60 Vbeta primers and 13 Jbeta primers. Data came from immunoSEQ multiplex PCR; TCRdb stores just in-frame clones and leaves some out. The sample holds approximately 100,000 clones, less than 85% seen once. Sequencing input: PBMCs. The origin of the receptors is a woman aged 18-29 years in good health and CMV-seropositive.

The V gene is TRBV23-1, the J gene TRBJ2-5, with a tentative D call TRBD2 (5 bases). TRBV23-1 qualifies as an ORF whose function is uncertain. V was clipped by 4 bases and J by 4 bases, with 10 bases between them. The CDR3 runs 13 residues. CDR3 sequence: CASSRAEAETQYF. The DNA of the CDR3 is TGCGCCAGCAGTCGCGCGGAGGCAGAGACCCAGTACTTC.

The table lists this clone with a few counts. DNA of the CDR3: TGTGCCAGCAGCTTGGGTCTAGGTGAGCAGTTCTTC. Amino acid sequence: CASSLGLGEQFF. The chain combines TRBV5-6 with TRBJ2-1; no definite D call. V lost 0 bases to trimming and J lost 9 bases, with 7 bases between them. Germline CDR1 and CDR2: SGHDT and YYEEEE. The CDR3 has 12 amino acids.

The chain joins TRBV11-2 to TRBJ1-1; TRBD1 might be the D (6 bases). From germline, CDR1 is SGHAT and CDR2 FQNNGV. The V and J ends lost 5 bases and 3 bases respectively, with 10 bases between them. The CDR3 has 13 residues. The CDR3 sequence: CASSKDRYTEAFF. The CDR3 DNA is TGTGCCAGCAGCAAAGACAGGTACACTGAAGCTTTCTTT.